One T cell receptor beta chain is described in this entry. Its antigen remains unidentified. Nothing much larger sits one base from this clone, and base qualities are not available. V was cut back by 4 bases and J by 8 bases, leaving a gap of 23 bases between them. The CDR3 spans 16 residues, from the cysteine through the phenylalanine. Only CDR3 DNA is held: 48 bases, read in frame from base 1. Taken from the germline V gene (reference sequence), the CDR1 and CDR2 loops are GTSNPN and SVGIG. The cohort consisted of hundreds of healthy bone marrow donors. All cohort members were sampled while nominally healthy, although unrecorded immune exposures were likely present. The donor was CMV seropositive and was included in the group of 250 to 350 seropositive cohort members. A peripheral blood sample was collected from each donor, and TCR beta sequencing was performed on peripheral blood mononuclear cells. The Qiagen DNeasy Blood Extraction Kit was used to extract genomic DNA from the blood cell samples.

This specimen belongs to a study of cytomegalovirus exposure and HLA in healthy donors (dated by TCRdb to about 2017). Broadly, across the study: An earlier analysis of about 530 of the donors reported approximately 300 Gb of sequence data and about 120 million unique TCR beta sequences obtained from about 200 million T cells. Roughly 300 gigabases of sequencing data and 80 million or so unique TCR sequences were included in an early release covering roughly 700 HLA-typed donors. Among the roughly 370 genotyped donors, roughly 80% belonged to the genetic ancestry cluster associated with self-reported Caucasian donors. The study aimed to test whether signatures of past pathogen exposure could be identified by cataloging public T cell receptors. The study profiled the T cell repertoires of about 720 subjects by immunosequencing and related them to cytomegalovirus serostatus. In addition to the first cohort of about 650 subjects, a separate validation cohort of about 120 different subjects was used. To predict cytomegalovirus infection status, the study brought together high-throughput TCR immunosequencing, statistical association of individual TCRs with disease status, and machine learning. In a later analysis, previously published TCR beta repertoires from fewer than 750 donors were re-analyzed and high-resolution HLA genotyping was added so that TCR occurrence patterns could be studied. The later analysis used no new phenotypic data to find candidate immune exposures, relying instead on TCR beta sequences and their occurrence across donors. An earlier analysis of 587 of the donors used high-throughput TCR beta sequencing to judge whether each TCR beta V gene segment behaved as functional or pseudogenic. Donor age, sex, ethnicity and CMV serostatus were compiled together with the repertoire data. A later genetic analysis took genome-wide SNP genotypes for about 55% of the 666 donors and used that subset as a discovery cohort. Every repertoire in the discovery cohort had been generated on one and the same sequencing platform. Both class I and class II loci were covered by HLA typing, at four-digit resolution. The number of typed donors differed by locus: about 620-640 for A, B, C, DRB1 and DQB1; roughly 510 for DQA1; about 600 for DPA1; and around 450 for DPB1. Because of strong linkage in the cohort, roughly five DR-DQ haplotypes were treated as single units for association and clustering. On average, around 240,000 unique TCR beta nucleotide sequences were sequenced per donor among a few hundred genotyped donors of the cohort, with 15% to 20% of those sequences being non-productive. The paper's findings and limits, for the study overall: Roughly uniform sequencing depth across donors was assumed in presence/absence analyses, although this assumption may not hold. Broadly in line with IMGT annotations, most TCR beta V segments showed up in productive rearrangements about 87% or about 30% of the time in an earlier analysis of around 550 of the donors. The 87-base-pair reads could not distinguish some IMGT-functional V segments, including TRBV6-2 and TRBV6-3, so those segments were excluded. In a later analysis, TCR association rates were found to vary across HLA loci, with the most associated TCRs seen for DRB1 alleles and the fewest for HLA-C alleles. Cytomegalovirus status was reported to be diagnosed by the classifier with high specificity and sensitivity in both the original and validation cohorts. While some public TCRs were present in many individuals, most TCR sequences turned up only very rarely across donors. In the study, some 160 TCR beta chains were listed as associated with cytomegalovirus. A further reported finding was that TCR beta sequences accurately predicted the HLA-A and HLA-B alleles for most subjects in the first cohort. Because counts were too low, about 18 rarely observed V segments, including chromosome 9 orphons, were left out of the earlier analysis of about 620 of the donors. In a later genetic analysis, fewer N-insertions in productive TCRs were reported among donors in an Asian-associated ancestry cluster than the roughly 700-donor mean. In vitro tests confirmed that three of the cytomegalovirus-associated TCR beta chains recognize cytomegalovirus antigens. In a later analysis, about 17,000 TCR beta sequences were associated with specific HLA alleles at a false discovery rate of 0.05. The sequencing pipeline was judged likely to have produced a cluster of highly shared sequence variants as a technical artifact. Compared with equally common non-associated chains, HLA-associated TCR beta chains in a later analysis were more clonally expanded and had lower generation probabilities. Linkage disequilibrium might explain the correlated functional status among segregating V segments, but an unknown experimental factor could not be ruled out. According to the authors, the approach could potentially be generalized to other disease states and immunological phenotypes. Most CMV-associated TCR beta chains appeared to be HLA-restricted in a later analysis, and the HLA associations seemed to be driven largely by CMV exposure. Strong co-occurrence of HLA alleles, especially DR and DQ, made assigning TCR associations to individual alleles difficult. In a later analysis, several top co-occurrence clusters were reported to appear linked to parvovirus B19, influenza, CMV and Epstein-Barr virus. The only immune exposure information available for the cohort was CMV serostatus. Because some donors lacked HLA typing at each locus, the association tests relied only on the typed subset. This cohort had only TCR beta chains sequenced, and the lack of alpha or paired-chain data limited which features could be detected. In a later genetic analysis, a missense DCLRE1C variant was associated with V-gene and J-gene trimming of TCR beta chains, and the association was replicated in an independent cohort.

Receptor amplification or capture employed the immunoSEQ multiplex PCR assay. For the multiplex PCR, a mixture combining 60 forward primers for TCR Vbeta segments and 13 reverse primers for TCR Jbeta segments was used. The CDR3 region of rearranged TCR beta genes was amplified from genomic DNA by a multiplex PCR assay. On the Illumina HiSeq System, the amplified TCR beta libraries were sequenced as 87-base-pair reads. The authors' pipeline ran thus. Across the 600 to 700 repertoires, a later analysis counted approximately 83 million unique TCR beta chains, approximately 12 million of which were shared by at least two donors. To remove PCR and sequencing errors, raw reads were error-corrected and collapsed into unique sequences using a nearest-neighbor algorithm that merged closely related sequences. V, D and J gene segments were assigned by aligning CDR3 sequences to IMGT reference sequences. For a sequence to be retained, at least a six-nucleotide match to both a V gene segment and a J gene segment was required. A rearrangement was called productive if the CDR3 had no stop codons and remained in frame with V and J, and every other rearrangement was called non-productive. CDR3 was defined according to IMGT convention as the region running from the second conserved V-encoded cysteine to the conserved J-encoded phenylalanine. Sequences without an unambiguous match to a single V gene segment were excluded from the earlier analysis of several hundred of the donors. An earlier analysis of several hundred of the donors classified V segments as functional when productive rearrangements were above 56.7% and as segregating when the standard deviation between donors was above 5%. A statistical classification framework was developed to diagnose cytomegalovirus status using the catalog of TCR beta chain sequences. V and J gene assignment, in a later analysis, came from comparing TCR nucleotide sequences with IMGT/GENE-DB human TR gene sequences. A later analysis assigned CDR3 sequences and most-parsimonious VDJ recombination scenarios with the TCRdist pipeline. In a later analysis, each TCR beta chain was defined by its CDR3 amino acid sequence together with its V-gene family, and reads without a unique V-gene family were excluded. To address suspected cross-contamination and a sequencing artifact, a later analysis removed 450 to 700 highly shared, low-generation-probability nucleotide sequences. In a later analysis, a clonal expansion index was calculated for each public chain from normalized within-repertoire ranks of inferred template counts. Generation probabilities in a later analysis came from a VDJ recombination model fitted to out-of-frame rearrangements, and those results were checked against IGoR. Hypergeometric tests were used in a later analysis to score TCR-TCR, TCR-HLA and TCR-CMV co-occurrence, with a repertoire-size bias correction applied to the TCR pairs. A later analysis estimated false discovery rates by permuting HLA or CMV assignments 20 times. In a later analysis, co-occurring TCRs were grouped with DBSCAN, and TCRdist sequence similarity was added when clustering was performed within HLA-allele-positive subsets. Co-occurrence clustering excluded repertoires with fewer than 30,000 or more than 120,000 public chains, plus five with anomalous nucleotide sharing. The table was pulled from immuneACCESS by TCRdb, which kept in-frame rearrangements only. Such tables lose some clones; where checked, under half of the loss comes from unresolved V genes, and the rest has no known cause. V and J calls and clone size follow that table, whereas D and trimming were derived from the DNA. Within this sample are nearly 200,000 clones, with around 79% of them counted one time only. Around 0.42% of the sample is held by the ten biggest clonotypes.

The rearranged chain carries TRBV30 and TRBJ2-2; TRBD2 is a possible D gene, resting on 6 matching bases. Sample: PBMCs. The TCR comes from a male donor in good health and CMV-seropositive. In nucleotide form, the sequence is TGTGCCTGGATTGGGGGGAGGCCCCCTCAATGGGGGGAGCTGTTTTTT. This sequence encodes CAWIGGRPPQWGELFF.